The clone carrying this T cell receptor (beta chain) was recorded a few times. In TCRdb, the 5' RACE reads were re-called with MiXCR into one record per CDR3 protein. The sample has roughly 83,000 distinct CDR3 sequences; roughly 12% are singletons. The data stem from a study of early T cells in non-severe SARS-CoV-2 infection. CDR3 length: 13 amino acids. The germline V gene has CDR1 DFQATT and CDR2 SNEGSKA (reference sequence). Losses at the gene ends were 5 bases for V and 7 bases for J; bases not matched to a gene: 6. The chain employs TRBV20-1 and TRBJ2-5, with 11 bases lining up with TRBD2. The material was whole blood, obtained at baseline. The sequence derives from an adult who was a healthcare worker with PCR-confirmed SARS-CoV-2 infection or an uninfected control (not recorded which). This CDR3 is CSASGLAEGTQYF. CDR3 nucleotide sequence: TGCAGTGCTTCGGGACTAGCGGAAGGGACCCAGTACTTC.